These 27 T cell receptor beta chains were all obtained from the same sample, sequenced in a study of shared T cell receptors in the human thymus. TCRdb's copy holds only in-frame clones and misses some; the assay was immunoSEQ multiplex PCR. Among about 380,000 clones listed, over 90% were seen once. The sequenced sample was thymocytes. These receptors all come from a human donor.

This sequence joins TRBV7-8 and TRBJ1-4, with 9 bases lining up with TRBD1. V shed 5 bases and J 5 bases; nucleotides not matched to a gene: 6. The CDR3 totals 15 residues. The V gene's germline CDR1 is SGHVS and CDR2 FQNEAQ. The CDR3 reads CASSPETGGNEKLFF. The CDR3 DNA sequence: TGTGCCAGCAGCCCCGAGACAGGGGGAAATGAAAAACTGTTTTTT.

This chain links TRBV7-2 with TRBJ2-3, with 9 bases aligning to TRBD2. CDR3 length equals 16 residues. The germline CDR1 and CDR2 sequences are SGHTA and FQGNSA. The trim removed 1 base at V and 10 bases at J, leaving 12 bases unmatched. CDR3 amino acids: CASSLETSGSQGAQYF. CDR3 nucleotides: TGTGCCAGCAGCTTAGAGACTAGCGGATCACAGGGTGCGCAGTATTTT.

J is TRBJ2-1 and V is TRBV10-1, with a weak D call TRBD2 (6 bases). The V gene lost 7 bases and the J gene lost 6 bases, with 16 bases spanning the gap. Germline V lookup: CDR1 WNHNN, CDR2 SYGVQD (reference sequence). The CDR3 contains 14 residues. As DNA, the CDR3 is TGCGCCAGCACCGCAGGAGGGAGAAGCAATGAGCAGTTCTTC. As protein: CASTAGGRSNEQFF.

This chain joins TRBV27 and TRBJ2-2; tentative D call: TRBD1 (5 bases). The CDR3 runs 15 residues. The V and J ends lost 0 bases and 5 bases respectively, with 10 bases between them. Germline values: CDR1 MNHEY, CDR2 SMNVEV (reference sequence). DNA of the CDR3: TGTGCCAGCAGTTTATCGTCCAGGGTTACCGGGGAGCTGTTTTTT. Residues: CASSLSSRVTGELFF.

The sample holds one count of this clone. J is TRBJ2-1 and V is TRBV4-1, with 9 bases aligning to TRBD2. Per germline, CDR1 MGHRA and CDR2 YSYEKL. V was pared by 4 bases and J by 0 bases, with 10 bases of the junction left unmatched. This CDR3 is 18 amino acids long. CDR3 sequence (DNA): TGCGCCAGCAGCCCATTCTTAAGACTAGCGGCCTCCTACAATGAGCAGTTCTTC. Its protein is CASSPFLRLAASYNEQFF.

This clone has a single count. The chain employs TRBV19 and TRBJ1-3, with D hard to call. The CDR3 has 14 residues. V lost 7 bases to trimming and J lost 0 bases, with 10 bases between them. CDR1 is LNHDA, CDR2 SQIVND, per germline (reference sequence). The CDR3, as DNA: TGTGCCAGTATGATCCTTACCTCTGGAAACACCATATATTTT. Its protein product is CASMILTSGNTIYF. The whole variable domain, remainder taken from reference TRBV19 and TRBJ1-3, is DGGITQSPKYLFRKEGQNVTLSCEQNLNHDAMYWYRQDPGQGLRLIYYSQIVNDFQKGDIAEGYSVSREKKESFPLTVTSAQKNPTAFYLCASMILTSGNTIYFGEGSWLTVV.

V gene TRBV7-6 combines with J gene TRBJ1-1; tentative D call: TRBD1 (5 bases). The V and J ends lost 2 bases and 0 bases respectively, with 7 bases between them. This CDR3 has 14 residues. Per germline, CDR1 SGHVS and CDR2 FNYEAQ. CDR3 sequence (DNA): TGTGCCAGCAGCTTAAGGGGACTGAACACTGAAGCTTTCTTT. Translated, it gives CASSLRGLNTEAFF.

The J gene is TRBJ2-3, the V gene TRBV27; D gene ambiguous. The CDR3 has 12 amino acids. Trimming cost V 4 bases and J 4 bases, with 6 bases left between them. Germline V CDR1 and CDR2: MNHEY, SMNVEV (reference sequence). The DNA for the CDR3 is TGTGCCAGCAGTTCCCCTCCAGATACGCAGTATTTT. It is translated as CASSSPPDTQYF.

The rearrangement links TRBV28 to TRBJ2-1; 7 bases agree with TRBD2. Germline assignment: CDR1 MDHEN and CDR2 SYDVKM. V was clipped by 5 bases and J by 10 bases; unmatched bases: 5. There are 12 residues in the CDR3. The CDR3 bases are TGTGCCAGCAGTGAGACTAGCCGAGAGCAGTTCTTC. Translation: CASSETSREQFF.

The count of this clone is one. V is TRBV10-1 and J is TRBJ2-5; D is unclear. The CDR3 totals 15 residues. The germline V gene encodes CDR1 WNHNN and CDR2 SYGVQD (reference sequence). Trimming left V 1 base short and J 4 bases short, with 13 bases between. CDR3 residues: CASSEYPRLGETQYF. CDR3 in DNA: TGCGCCAGCAGTGAGTATCCCCGCCTCGGAGAGACCCAGTACTTC.

The V call is TRBV7-2, the J call TRBJ1-5, with D uncertain. The V end lost 1 base, the J end lost 0 bases, and 10 bases lay between the germline ends. The germline V gene has CDR1 SGHTA and CDR2 FQGNSA. The length of the CDR3 is 16 residues. The CDR3 bases are TGTGCCAGCAGCTTAGTAGTGGACTGTAGCAATCAGCCCCAGCATTTT. Translating it yields CASSLVVDCSNQPQHF.

This chain connects TRBV5-1 to TRBJ2-5; D is possibly TRBD2 (6 bases). The V gene lost 4 bases and the J gene lost 2 bases, with 12 bases spanning the gap. This CDR3 contains 14 residues. Looked up from germline, CDR1 is SGHRS and CDR2 is YFSETQ. CDR3: CASSPGTRQETQYF. In DNA, the CDR3 is TGCGCCAGCAGCCCAGGGACTCGTCAAGAGACCCAGTACTTC.

The gene calls are TRBV11-2 and TRBJ1-1; maybe TRBD1 (5 bases). This CDR3 is 16 amino acids long. Germline V lookup: CDR1 SGHAT, CDR2 FQNNGV. Between the trimmed V and J ends, which lost 3 bases and 6 bases, there was a span of 20 bases. CDR3 region: CASSLGGTGVYAEAFF. The CDR3 nucleotides read TGTGCCAGCAGCTTGGGGGGGACGGGGGTATATGCTGAAGCTTTCTTT. Full variable domain (missing parts from reference TRBV11-2 and TRBJ1-1): EAGVAQSPRYKIIEKRQSVAFWCNPISGHATLYWYQQILGQGPKLLIQFQNNGVVDDSQLPKDRFSAERLKGVDSTLKIQPAKLEDSAVYLCASSLGGTGVYAEAFFGQGTRLTVV.

The CDR3 bases are TGTGCCAGCAGCCCAGCGGGAGGGCGGAACGAGCAGTACTTC. This codes for CASSPAGGRNEQYF. The chain couples TRBV5-4 to TRBJ2-7; 10 bases map to TRBD2. CDR3 length equals 14 residues. Trimming removed 4 bases from V and 5 bases from J; junction bases left unmatched: 6. Germline V lookup: CDR1 SGHNT, CDR2 YYREEE (reference sequence).

This clone was picked up one time. This chain connects TRBV4-1 to TRBJ2-1, with a weak D call TRBD1 (6 bases). CDR3 length: 16 amino acids. Germline CDR1 is MGHRA and CDR2 is YSYEKL. Trimming took 4 bases from V and 4 from J, leaving 17 bases between them. The CDR3 DNA reads TGCGCCAGCAGCCGCCCAGGGGTAGACTATTACAATGAGCAGTTCTTC. Residues: CASSRPGVDYYNEQFF.

This sequence joins TRBV10-1 and TRBJ2-7; D is possibly TRBD1 or TRBD2 (5 bases each). The ends were cut back, 6 bases at V and 3 bases at J, with 9 bases in the middle. CDR3 size: 12 residues. The V gene's germline CDR1 is WNHNN and CDR2 SYGVQD (reference sequence). This chain's CDR3 is CASSGTDYEQYF. The DNA of the CDR3 is TGCGCCAGCAGCGGGACGGACTACGAGCAGTACTTC.

This chain links TRBV5-1 with TRBJ2-3; D is ambiguous. V lost 2 bases and J 8 bases, leaving 3 bases between the germline ends. The CDR3 has 10 amino acids. Per the germline V gene, CDR1 is SGHRS and CDR2 is YFSETQ. CDR3 protein: CASSLGTQYF. CDR3 coding DNA: TGCGCCAGCAGCTTAGGTACGCAGTATTTT.

The CDR3 sequence is CATSRGREALYNEQFF. The CDR3 nucleotides read TGTGCCACCAGCAGAGGACGGGAGGCCCTCTACAATGAGCAGTTCTTC. V and J are TRBV15 and TRBJ2-1; 7 nucleotides line up with TRBD2. Germline assignment: CDR1 LNHNV and CDR2 YYDKDF (reference sequence). V dropped 1 base and J dropped 3; count of bases not matched to a gene: 6. The length of the CDR3 is 16 residues.

This clone was observed a handful of times. This sequence joins TRBV7-6 and TRBJ1-5; perhaps TRBD1 as D (5 bases). From germline, CDR1 is SGHVS and CDR2 FNYEAQ. The CDR3 runs 18 residues. Trimming cost V 1 base and J 0 bases, with 16 bases left between them. DNA of the CDR3: TGTGCCAGCAGCTTAGGCCCCAGTATGACAGATAGCAATCAGCCCCAGCATTTT. It translates to CASSLGPSMTDSNQPQHF. The variable domain in full, with the rest retrieved from reference TRBV7-6 and TRBJ1-5, is GAGVSQSPRYKVTKRGQDVALRCDPISGHVSLYWYRQALGQGPEFLTYFNYEAQQDKSGLPNDRFSAERPEGSISTLTIQRTEQRDSAMYRCASSLGPSMTDSNQPQHFGDGTRLSIL.

The chain uses TRBV27 and TRBJ1-1, with TRBD1 as a possible D gene (6 bases). Per germline, CDR1 MNHEY and CDR2 SMNVEV (reference sequence). CDR3 size: 14 residues. V dropped 2 bases and J dropped 4 bases, with 11 bases sitting between them. In nucleotides, the CDR3 is TGTGCCAGCAGTTTACAGGGGTATGGCACTGAAGCTTTCTTT. It codes for CASSLQGYGTEAFF.

This clone was seen a single time. J is TRBJ2-7 and V is TRBV28; 9 bases are a match to TRBD1. The CDR3 has 15 amino acids. The V gene end was trimmed by 5 bases and the J gene end by 2 bases; junction bases not matched to a gene: 7. The germline gives CDR1 MDHEN, CDR2 SYDVKM. Here the CDR3 reads CASSIDRDRAYEQYF. Here the CDR3 DNA reads TGTGCCAGCAGTATCGATCGGGACAGGGCCTACGAGCAGTACTTC.

The CDR3 loop is CASRGTEQETQYF. CDR3 nucleotide sequence: TGTGCCAGTAGGGGGACGGAACAAGAGACCCAGTACTTC. The V and J genes are TRBV19 and TRBJ2-5; D is possibly TRBD1 or TRBD2 (5 bases each). Per the germline V gene, CDR1 is LNHDA and CDR2 is SQIVND (reference sequence). The length of the CDR3 is 13 residues. V was pared by 6 bases and J by 2 bases, with 10 bases between.

The J gene is TRBJ2-7, the V gene TRBV19, with D perhaps TRBD2 (7 bases). Germline V CDR1 and CDR2: LNHDA, SQIVND (reference sequence). This CDR3 comprises 15 residues. The V and J ends lost 4 bases and 3 bases respectively, with 16 bases between them. CDR3 residues: CASSTKWGGGYEQYF. The CDR3 region has the DNA TGTGCCAGTAGTACTAAGTGGGGGGGCGGCTACGAGCAGTACTTC.

The V call is TRBV29-1, the J call TRBJ1-2; D gene uncertain. The CDR3 is made up of 17 amino acids. V dropped 2 bases and J dropped 8 bases, with 27 bases sitting between them. Per the germline V gene, CDR1 is SQVTM and CDR2 is ANQGSEA. The CDR3 coding sequence is TGCAGCGTTGAAAAAAGTAAGCCGGCGGAAGGCGGAGAAGGCTACACCTTC. Translated: CSVEKSKPAEGGEGYTF.

V usage is TRBV6-1 and J usage is TRBJ2-7; 8 bases line up with TRBD2. V shed 3 bases, J shed 1 base, and the junction held 2 bases outside the gene matches. Germline V gives CDR1 MNHNS, CDR2 SASEGT. The CDR3 has 14 amino acids. The CDR3 bases are TGTGCCAGCAGTGACAAGCGGGAGTCCTACGAGCAGTACTTC. The encoded protein is CASSDKRESYEQYF.

CDR3 sequence: CAISESGGRANNQPQHF. CDR3 nucleotide sequence: TGTGCCATCAGTGAGTCAGGGGGCAGGGCTAACAATCAGCCCCAGCATTTT. This chain connects TRBV10-3 to TRBJ1-5, with TRBD1 matching over 7 bases. V lost 0 bases to trimming and J lost 3 bases; unmatched junction nucleotides: 8. The CDR3 covers 17 residues. Looked up from germline, CDR1 is ENHRY and CDR2 is SYGVKD.

The chain couples TRBV7-9 to TRBJ1-1; 7 positions match TRBD1. The J segment lost 4 bases and the V segment lost 2 bases, leaving 10 bases of the junction unmatched. CDR3 length: 16 amino acids. CDR1 and CDR2 (germline): SEHNR, FQNEAQ (reference sequence). The CDR3 coding sequence is TGTGCCAGCAGCTTAACAGTGTCAGGGGGATCCACTGAAGCTTTCTTT. Translated, it gives CASSLTVSGGSTEAFF.